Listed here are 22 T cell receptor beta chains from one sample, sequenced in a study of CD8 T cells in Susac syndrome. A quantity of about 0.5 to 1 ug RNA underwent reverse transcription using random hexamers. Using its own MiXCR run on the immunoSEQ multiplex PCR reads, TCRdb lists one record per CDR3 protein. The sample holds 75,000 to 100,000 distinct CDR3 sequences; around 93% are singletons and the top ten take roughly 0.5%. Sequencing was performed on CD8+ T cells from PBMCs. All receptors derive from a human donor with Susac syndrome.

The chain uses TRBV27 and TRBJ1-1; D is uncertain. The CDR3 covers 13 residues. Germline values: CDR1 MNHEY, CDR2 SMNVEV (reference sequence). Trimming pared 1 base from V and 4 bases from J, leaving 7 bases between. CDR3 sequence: CASSLFPGTEAFF. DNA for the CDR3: TGTGCCAGCAGTTTATTTCCGGGCACTGAAGCTTTCTTT.

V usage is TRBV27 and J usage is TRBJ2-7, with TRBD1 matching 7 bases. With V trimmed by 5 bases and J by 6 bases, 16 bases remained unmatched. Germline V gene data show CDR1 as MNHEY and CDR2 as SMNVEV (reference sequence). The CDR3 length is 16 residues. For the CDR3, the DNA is TGTGCCAGCAGTGGAATAGCCGAGGGGGCTACGGGCGAGCAGTACTTC. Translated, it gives CASSGIAEGATGEQYF.

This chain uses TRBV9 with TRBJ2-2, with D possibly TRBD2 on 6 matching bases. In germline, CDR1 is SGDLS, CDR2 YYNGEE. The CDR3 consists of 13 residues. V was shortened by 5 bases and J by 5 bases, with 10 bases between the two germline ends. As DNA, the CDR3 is TGTGCCAGCAGACTAGCAGAGACCGGGGAGCTGTTTTTT. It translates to CASRLAETGELFF.

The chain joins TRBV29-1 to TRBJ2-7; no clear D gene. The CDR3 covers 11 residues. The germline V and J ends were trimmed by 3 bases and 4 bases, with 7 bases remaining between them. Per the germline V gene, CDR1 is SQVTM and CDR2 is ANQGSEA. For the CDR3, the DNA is TGCAGCGTTGAGACGGATTACGAGCAGTACTTC. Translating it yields CSVETDYEQYF.

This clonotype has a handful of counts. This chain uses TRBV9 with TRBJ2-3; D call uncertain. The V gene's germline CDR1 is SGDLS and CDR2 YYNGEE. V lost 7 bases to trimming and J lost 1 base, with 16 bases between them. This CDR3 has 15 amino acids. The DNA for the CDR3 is TGTGCCAGCGCCGAGCTCGAATGGGGCACAGATACGCAGTATTTT. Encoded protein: CASAELEWGTDTQYF. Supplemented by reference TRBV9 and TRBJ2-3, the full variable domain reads DSGVTQTPKHLITATGQRVTLRCSPRSGDLSVYWYQQSLDQGLQFLIQYYNGEERAKGNILERFSAQQFPDLHSELNLSSLELGDSALYFCASAELEWGTDTQYFGPGTRLTVL.

CDR3 sequence: CSAKTGIEQYF. The CDR3, as DNA: TGCAGTGCCAAGACAGGGATCGAGCAGTACTTC. The chain is built from TRBV20-1 and TRBJ2-7, with 7 bases fitting TRBD1. The length of the CDR3 is 11 residues. Trimming cost V 6 bases and J 6 bases; bases outside gene matches: 5. Germline values: CDR1 DFQATT, CDR2 SNEGSKA (reference sequence).

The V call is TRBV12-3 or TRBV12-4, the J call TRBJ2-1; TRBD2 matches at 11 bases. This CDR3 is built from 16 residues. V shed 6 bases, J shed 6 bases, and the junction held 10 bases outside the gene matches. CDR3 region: CASRLTSSGGLNEQFF. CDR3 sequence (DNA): TGTGCCAGCAGACTCACCTCTAGCGGGGGGCTCAATGAGCAGTTCTTC.

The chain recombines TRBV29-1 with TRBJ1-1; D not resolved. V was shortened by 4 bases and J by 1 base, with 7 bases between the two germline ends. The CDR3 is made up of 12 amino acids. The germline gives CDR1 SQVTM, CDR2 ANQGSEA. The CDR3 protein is CSVVWGNTEAFF. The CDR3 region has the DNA TGCAGCGTTGTATGGGGGAACACTGAAGCTTTCTTT. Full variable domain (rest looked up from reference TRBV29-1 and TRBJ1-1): SAVISQKPSRDICQRGTSLTIQCQVDSQVTMMFWYRQQPGQSLTLIATANQGSEATYESGFVIDKFPISRPNLTFSTLTVSNMSPEDSSIYLCSVVWGNTEAFFGQGTRLTVV.

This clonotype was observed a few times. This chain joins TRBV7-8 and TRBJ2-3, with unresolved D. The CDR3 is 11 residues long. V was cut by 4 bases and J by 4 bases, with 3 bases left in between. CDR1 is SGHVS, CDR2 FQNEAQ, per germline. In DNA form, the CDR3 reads TGTGCCAGCAGCTCTTCAGATACGCAGTATTTT. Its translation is CASSSSDTQYF.

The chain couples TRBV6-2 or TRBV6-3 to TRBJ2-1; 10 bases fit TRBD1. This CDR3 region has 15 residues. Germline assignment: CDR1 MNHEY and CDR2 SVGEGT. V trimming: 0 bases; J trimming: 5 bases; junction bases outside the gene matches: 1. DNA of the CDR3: TGTGCCAGCAGTTACTCGGGACAGGGGAACAATGAGCAGTTCTTC. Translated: CASSYSGQGNNEQFF.

In DNA, the CDR3 is TGTGCCAGCAGCCAAGATAGGACTGGGTATGAGCAGTTCTTC. Encoded protein: CASSQDRTGYEQFF. The genes are TRBV3-1 and TRBJ2-1; maybe TRBD2 (5 bases). In germline, CDR1 is LGHDT, CDR2 YNNKEL (reference sequence). The CDR3 runs to 14 residues. The V and J ends lost 0 bases and 8 bases respectively, with 11 bases between them.

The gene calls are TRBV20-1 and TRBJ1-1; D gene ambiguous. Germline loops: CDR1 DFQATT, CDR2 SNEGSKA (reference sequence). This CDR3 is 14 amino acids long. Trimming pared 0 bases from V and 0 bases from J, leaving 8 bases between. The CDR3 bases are TGCAGTGCTAGAGATAATCGGCTGAACACTGAAGCTTTCTTT. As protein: CSARDNRLNTEAFF.

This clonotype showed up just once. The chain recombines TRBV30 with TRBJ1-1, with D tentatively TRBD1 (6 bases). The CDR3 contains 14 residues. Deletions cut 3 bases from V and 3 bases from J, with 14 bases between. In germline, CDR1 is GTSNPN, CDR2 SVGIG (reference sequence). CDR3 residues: CAWRENRVHTEAFF. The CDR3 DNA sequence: TGTGCCTGGAGGGAGAACAGGGTTCACACTGAAGCTTTCTTT.

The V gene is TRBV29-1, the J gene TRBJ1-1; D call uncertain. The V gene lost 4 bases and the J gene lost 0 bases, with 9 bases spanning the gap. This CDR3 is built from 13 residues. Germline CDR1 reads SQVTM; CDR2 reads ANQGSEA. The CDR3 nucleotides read TGCAGCGTTGGTAACAAGCTGAACACTGAAGCTTTCTTT. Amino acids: CSVGNKLNTEAFF.

CDR3 sequence: CASSPSGTGSYEQYF. CDR3 DNA sequence: TGTGCCAGCAGCCCCTCCGGGACAGGGTCCTACGAGCAGTACTTC. The chain combines TRBV14 with TRBJ2-7; 9 nucleotides align to TRBD1. Germline CDR1 SGHDN, CDR2 FVKESK. The junction had 5 bases not matched to a gene; V was cut back by 4 bases and J by 1 base. The CDR3 length is 15 residues. Combining the CDR3 with reference TRBV14 and TRBJ2-7 gives the whole variable domain EAGVTQFPSHSVIEKGQTVTLRCDPISGHDNLYWYRRVMGKEIKFLLHFVKESKQDESGMPNNRFLAERTGGTYSTLKVQPAELEDSGVYFCASSPSGTGSYEQYFGPGTRLTVT.

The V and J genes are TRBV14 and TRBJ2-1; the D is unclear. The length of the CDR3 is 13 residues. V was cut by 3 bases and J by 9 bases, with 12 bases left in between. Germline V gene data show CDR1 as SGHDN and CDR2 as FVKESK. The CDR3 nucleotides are TGTGCCAGCAGCCATCCAGACGGTGCTGAGCAGTTCTTC. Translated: CASSHPDGAEQFF.

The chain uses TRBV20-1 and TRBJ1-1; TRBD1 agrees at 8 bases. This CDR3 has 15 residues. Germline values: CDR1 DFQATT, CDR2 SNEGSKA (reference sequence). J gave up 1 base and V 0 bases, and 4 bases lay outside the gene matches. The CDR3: CSARDLQGENTEAFF. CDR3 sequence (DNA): TGCAGTGCTAGAGACCTACAGGGGGAGAACACTGAAGCTTTCTTT.

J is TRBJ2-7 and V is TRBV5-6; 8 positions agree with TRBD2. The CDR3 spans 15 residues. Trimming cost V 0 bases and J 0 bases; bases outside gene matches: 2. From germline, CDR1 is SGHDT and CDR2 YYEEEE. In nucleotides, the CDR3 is TGTGCCAGCAGCTTGGGGAGCGGGAGCTCCTACGAGCAGTACTTC. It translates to CASSLGSGSSYEQYF.

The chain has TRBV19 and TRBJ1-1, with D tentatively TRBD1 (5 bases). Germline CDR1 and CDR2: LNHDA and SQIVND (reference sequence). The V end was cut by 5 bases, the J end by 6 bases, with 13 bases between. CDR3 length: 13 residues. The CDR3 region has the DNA TGTGCCAGTAGTCCAGGGATCGGTCCTGAAGCTTTCTTT. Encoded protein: CASSPGIGPEAFF.

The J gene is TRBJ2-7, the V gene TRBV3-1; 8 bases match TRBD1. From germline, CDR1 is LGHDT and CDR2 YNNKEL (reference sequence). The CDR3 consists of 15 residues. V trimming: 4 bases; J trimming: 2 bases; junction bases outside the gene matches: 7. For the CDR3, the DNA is TGTGCCAGCAGCCGACCGGGACAGGCAGCCTACGAGCAGTACTTC. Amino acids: CASSRPGQAAYEQYF.

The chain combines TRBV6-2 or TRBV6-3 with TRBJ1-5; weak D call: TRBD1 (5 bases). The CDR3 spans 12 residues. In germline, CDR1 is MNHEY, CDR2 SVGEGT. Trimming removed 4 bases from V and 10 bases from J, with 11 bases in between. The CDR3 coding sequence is TGTGCCAGCAGTTTTCCGGACATACCCCAGCATTTT. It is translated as CASSFPDIPQHF.

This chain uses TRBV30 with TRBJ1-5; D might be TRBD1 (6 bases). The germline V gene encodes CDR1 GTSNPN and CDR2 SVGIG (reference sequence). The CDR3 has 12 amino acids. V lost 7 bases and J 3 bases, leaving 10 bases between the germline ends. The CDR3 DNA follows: TGTGCCTTCCGGGACAACAATCAGCCCCAGCATTTT. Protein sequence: CAFRDNNQPQHF.